This T cell receptor beta chain derives from a study of shared clonotypes between healthy human individuals. This CDR3 has 14 amino acids. CDR1 is KGHSH and CDR2 is LQKENI in the germline V gene. J lost 6 bases, V lost 0 bases, and 5 bases had no gene match. The assay was immunoSEQ multiplex PCR, and TCRdb's table has in-frame clones only and misses some. The profile shows approximately 510,000 clones, 79% of them singletons. None of the donors, who were healthy HIV-negative adults, had recently had acute infections or vaccinations. The specimen was PBMCs. This TCR derives from a woman in her thirties or forties in good health. Some clones in this sample may be carry-over from other donors' samples. This chain connects TRBV18 to TRBJ2-7, with 7 bases identical to TRBD1. As DNA, the CDR3 is TGTGCCAGCTCACCACCGCTGACAGGGTCCGAGCAGTACTTC. Translation: CASSPPLTGSEQYF.